This T cell receptor (beta chain) was profiled in a study of human T cells and chemical hapten exposure. Study background: Small pooled library volume differences chiefly drove per-sample TCR yield variation. Findings and limits, study-wide: No change in TCRs above 1 in 1000 frequency was produced by DPC sensitization.

The library gave individual cDNA molecules unique molecular identifiers. Per the authors' pipeline: Between roughly 23,224 and 700,000 TCRs appeared in each sample, and the median stood at about 100,000. TCRdb fed the RACE reads into MiXCR, producing one record per CDR3 protein. The authors' filters were not applied to this entry. The repertoire includes just over 90,000 distinct CDR3 sequences, approximately 9% of them detected once, and 2.5% to 3% sits in the top ten. The time point was: healthy volunteer bleed at 2 weeks. RNA extraction used unfractionated whole blood as the source of total RNA. Germline CDR1 is MNHNS and CDR2 is SASEGT. The CDR3 runs 11 residues. V was clipped by 4 bases and J by 3 bases, with 4 bases between them. A note on this clonotype: Its antigen is currently unknown.

The rearrangement joins TRBV6-1 to TRBJ2-7; D unresolved. Material for sequencing was whole blood. This sequence originates from a female donor in good health. Some clones in this sample may be carry-over from other donors' samples. CDR3 nucleotides: TGTGCCAGCAGTGGTAACTACGAGCAGTACTTC. Encoded protein: CASSGNYEQYF.